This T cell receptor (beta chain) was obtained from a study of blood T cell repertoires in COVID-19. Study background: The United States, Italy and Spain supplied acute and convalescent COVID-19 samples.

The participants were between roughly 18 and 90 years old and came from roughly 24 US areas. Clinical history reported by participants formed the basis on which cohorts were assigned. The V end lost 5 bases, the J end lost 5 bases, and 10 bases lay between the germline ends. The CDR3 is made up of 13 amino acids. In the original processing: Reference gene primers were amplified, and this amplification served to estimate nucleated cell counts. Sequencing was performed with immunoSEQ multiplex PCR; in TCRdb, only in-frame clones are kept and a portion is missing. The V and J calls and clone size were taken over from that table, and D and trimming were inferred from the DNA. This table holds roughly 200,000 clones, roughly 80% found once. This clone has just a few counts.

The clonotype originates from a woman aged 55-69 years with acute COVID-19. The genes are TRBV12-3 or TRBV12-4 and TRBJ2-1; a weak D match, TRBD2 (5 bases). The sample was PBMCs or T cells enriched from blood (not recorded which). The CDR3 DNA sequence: TGTGCCAGCAGTCGGACTGTTCACAATGAGCAGTTCTTC. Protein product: CASSRTVHNEQFF.